Sequencing of this T cell receptor beta chain was carried out in a study of T cell responses to AZD1222 COVID-19 vaccine. Study results and caveats: Per reports, nearly half of all spike-specific TCRs target regions that are unmutated in variants. Baseline seropositives among AZD1222 recipients totaled only five or six. A rise in Spike-specific TCR breadth and depth followed two AZD1222 doses.

Libraries were prepared by immunoSEQ multiplex PCR; TCRdb keeps only in-frame clonotypes and omits some of them. The table includes about 86,000 clones, around 80% detected once. Of note for this clone: Its specificity is not known.

Germline V gives CDR1 WNHNN, CDR2 SYGVQD (reference sequence). The V and J ends lost 6 bases and 0 bases respectively, with 8 bases between them. The CDR3 runs 14 residues. Material: peripheral blood, obtained on day 0 of AZD1222 vaccination. The rearrangement uses TRBV10-1 and TRBJ2-2, with a possible D match to TRBD1 (6 bases). The sequence was collected from an adult in good health. The CDR3 protein is CASSRDTNTGELFF. The CDR3 region has the DNA TGCGCCAGCAGCCGGGACACGAACACCGGGGAGCTGTTTTTT.